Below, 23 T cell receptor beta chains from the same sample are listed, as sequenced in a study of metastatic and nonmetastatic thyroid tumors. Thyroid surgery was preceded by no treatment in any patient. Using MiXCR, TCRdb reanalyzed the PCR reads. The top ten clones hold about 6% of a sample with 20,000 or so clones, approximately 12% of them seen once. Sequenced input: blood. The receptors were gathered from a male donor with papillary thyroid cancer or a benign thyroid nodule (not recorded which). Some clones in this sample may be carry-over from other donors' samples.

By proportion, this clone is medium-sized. The CDR3 loop is CASSDGGGSYEQYF. CDR3 sequence (DNA): TGTGCCAGCAGTGATGGTGGGGGCTCCTACGAGCAGTACTTC. The chain uses TRBV2 and TRBJ2-7, with D perhaps matching TRBD1 or TRBD2 (5 bases each). V lost 3 bases, J lost 0 bases, and 9 bases lay in between. CDR3 length equals 14 residues. CDR1 is SNHLY and CDR2 is FYNNEI in the germline V gene.

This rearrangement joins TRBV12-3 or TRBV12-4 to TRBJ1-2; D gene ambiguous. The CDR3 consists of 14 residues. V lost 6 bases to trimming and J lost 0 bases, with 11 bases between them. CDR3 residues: CASSKAAANYGYTF. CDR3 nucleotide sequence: TGTGCCAGCAGCAAGGCGGCGGCTAACTATGGCTACACCTTC.

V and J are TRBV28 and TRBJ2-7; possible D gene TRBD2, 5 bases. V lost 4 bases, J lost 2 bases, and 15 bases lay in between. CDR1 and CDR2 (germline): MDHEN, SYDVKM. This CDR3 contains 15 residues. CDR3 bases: TGTGCCAGCAGTTCCCCCGGGAAAGCCACCTACGAGCAGTACTTC. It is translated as CASSSPGKATYEQYF.

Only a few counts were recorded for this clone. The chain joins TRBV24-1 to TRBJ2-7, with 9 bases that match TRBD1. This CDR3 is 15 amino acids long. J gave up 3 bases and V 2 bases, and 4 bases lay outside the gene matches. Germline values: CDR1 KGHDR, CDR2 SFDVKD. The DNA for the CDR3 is TGTGCCACCAGTGATTCCGGGACAGGGAACTACGAGCAGTACTTC. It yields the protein CATSDSGTGNYEQYF.

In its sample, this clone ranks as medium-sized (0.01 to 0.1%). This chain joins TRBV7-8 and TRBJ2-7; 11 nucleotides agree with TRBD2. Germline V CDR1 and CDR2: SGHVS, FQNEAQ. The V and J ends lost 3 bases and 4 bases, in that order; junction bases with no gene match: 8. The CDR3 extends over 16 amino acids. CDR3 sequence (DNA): TGTGCCAGCAGCTTGGCCCTAGCGGGAGGAGGGTACGAGCAGTACTTC. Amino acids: CASSLALAGGGYEQYF.

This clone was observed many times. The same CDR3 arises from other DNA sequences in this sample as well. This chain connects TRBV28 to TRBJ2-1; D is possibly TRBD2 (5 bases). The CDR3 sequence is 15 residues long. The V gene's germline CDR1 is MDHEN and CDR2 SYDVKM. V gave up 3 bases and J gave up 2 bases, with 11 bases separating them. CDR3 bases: TGTGCCAGCAGTTTCGGAGGAATCACCTACAATGAGCAGTTCTTC. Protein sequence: CASSFGGITYNEQFF.

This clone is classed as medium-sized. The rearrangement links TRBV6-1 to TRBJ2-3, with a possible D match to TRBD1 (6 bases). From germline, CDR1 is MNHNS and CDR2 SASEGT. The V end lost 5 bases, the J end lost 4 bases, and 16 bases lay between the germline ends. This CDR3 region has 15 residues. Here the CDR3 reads CASSLRGGSPDTQYF. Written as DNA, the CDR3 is TGTGCCAGCAGTTTGAGAGGGGGTAGCCCAGATACGCAGTATTTT.

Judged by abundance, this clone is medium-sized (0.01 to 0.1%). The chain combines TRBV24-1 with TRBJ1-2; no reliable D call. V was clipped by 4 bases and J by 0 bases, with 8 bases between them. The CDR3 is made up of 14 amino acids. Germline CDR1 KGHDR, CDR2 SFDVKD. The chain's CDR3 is CATSDPWANYGYTF. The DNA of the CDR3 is TGTGCCACCAGTGACCCCTGGGCTAACTATGGCTACACCTTC.

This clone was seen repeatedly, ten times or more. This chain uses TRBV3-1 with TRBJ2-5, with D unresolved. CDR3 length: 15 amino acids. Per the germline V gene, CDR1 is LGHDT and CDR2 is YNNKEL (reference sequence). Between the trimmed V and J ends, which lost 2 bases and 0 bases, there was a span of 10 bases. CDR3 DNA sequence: TGTGCCAGCAGCCAACCCGCGGCGTACCAAGAGACCCAGTACTTC. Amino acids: CASSQPAAYQETQYF.

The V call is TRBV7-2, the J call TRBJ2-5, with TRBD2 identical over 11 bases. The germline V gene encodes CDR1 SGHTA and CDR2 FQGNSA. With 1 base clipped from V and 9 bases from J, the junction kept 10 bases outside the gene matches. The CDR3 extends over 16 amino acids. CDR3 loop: CASSLESSGGPAAQYF. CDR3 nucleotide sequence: TGTGCCAGCAGCTTAGAGTCTAGCGGGGGGCCAGCGGCCCAGTACTTC.

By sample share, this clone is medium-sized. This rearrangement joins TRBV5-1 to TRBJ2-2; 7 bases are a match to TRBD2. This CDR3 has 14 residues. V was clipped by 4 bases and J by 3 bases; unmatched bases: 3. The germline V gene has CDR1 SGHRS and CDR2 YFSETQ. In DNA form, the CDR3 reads TGCGCCAGCAGCCCCCGGGGGGACACCGGGGAGCTGTTTTTT. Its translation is CASSPRGDTGELFF.

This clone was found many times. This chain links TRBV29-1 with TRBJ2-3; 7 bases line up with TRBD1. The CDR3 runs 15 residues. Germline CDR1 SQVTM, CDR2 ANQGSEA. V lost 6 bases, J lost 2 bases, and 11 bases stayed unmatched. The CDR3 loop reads CSVSPGQSSTDTQYF. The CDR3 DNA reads TGCAGCGTGTCCCCGGGACAGTCGTCCACAGATACGCAGTATTTT.

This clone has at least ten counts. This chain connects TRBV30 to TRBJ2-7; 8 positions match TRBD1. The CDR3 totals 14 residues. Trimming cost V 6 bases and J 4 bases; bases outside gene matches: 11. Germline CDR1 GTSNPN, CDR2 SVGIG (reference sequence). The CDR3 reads CACTDNRGRYEQYF. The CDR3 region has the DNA TGTGCCTGCACGGACAACAGGGGGAGATACGAGCAGTACTTC. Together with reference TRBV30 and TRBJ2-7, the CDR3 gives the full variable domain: SQTIHQWPATLVQPVGSPLSLECTVEGTSNPNLYWYRQAAGRGLQLLFYSVGIGQISSEVPQNLSASRPQDRQFILSSKKLLLSDSGFYLCACTDNRGRYEQYFGPGTRLTVT.

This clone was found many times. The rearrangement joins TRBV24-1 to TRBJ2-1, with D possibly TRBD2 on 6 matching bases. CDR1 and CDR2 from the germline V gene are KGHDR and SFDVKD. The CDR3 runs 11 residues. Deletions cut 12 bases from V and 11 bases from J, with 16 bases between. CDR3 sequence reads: CALSNGTQQFF. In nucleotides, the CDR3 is TGTGCCCTCTCGAACGGGACTCAGCAGTTCTTC.

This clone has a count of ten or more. The CDR3 loop is CASGYMKGDSLYEQYF. In DNA form, the CDR3 reads TGTGCTAGTGGTTACATGAAAGGGGACAGTCTCTACGAGCAGTACTTC. The chain joins TRBV12-5 to TRBJ2-7; TRBD1 agrees at 7 bases. Germline lookup yields CDR1 LGHNT and CDR2 FRNRAP. This CDR3 has 16 amino acids. Trimming removed 4 bases from V and 3 bases from J; junction bases left unmatched: 12.

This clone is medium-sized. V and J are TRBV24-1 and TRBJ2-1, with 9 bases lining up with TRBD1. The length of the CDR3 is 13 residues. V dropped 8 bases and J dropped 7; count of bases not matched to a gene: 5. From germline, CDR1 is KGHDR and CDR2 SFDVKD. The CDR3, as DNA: TGTGCCACCATCGGGACAGGGAAGAATGAGCAGTTCTTC. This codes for CATIGTGKNEQFF.

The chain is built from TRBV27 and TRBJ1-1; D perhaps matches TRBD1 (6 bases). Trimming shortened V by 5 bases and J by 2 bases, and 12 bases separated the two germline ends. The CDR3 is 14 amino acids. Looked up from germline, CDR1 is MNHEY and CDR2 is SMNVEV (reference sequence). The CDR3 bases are TGTGCCAGCAGTGCCTACAGGGTTAACACTGAAGCTTTCTTT. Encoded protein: CASSAYRVNTEAFF.

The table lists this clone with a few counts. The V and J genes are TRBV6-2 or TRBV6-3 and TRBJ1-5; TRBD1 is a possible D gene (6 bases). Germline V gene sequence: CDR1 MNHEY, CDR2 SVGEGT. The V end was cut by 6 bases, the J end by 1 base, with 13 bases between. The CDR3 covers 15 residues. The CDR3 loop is CASSLSRGSNQPQHF. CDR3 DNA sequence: TGTGCCAGCAGCCTGAGTAGGGGGAGCAATCAGCCCCAGCATTTT.

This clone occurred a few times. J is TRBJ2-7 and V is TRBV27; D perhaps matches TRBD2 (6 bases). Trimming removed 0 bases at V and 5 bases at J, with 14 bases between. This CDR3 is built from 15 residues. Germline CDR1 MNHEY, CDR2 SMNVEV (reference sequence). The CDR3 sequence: CASSLSFPGANEQYF. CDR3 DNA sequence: TGTGCCAGCAGTTTATCGTTCCCGGGAGCAAACGAGCAGTACTTC.

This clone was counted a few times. CDR3 amino acids: CASTPSFSNQPQHF. As DNA, the CDR3 is TGTGCCAGCACCCCATCCTTTAGCAATCAGCCCCAGCATTTT. The chain has TRBV6-1 and TRBJ1-5, with D hard to call. Germline lookup yields CDR1 MNHNS and CDR2 SASEGT. The CDR3 consists of 14 residues. The germline V and J ends were trimmed by 7 bases and 0 bases, with 10 bases remaining between them.

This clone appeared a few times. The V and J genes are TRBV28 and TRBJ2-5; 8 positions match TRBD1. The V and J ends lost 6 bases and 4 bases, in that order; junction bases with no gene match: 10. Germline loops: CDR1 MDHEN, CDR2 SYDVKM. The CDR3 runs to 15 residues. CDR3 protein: CASSEDRVWGETQYF. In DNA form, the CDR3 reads TGTGCCAGCAGCGAGGACAGGGTGTGGGGAGAGACCCAGTACTTC.

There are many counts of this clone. In nucleotides, the CDR3 is TGCAGTGCTGGGCGAGCGGGATCACCTTACAATGAGCAGTTCTTC. Its translation is CSAGRAGSPYNEQFF. This chain joins TRBV20-1 and TRBJ2-1; 7 nucleotides agree with TRBD2. The CDR3 runs to 15 residues. With V trimmed by 5 bases and J by 4 bases, 11 bases remained unmatched. The germline CDR1 and CDR2 sequences are DFQATT and SNEGSKA (reference sequence).

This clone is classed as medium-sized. CDR3 amino acids: CASRPPSWLANYGYTF. DNA for the CDR3: TGTGCCAGCAGACCACCGTCCTGGTTAGCTAACTATGGCTACACCTTC. The chain is built from TRBV28 and TRBJ1-2, with D uncertain. This CDR3 contains 16 residues. V was pared by 6 bases and J by 0 bases, with 17 bases between. Germline V lookup: CDR1 MDHEN, CDR2 SYDVKM.